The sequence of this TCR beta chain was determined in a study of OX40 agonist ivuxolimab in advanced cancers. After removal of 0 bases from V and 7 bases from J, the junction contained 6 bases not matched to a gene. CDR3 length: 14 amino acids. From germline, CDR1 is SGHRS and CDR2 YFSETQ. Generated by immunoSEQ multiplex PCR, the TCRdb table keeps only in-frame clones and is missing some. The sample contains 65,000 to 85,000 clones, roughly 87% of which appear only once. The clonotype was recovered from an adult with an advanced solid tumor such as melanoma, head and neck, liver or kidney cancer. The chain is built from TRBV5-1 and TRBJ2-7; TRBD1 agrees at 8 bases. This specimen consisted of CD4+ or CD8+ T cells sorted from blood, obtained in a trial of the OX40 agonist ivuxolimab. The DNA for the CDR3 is TGCGCCAGCAGCTTGGTGACAGGGGCTCCGGAGCAGTACTTC. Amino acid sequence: CASSLVTGAPEQYF.